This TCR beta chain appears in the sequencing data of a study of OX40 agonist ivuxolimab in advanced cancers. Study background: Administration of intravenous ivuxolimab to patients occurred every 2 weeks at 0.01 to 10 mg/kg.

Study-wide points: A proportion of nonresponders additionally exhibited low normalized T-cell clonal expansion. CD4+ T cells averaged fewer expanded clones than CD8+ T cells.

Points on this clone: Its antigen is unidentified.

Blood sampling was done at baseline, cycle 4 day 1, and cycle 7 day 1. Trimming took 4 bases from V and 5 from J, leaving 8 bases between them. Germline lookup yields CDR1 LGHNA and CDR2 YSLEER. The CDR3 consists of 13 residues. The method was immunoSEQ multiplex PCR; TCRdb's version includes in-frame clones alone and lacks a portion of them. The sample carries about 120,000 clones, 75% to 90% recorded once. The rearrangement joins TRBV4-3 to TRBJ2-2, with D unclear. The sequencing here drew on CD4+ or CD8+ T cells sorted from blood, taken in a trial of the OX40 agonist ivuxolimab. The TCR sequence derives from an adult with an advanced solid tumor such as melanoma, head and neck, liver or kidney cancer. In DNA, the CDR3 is TGCGCCAGCAGCCCTAAGTGGACCGGGGAGCTGTTTTTT. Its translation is CASSPKWTGELFF.